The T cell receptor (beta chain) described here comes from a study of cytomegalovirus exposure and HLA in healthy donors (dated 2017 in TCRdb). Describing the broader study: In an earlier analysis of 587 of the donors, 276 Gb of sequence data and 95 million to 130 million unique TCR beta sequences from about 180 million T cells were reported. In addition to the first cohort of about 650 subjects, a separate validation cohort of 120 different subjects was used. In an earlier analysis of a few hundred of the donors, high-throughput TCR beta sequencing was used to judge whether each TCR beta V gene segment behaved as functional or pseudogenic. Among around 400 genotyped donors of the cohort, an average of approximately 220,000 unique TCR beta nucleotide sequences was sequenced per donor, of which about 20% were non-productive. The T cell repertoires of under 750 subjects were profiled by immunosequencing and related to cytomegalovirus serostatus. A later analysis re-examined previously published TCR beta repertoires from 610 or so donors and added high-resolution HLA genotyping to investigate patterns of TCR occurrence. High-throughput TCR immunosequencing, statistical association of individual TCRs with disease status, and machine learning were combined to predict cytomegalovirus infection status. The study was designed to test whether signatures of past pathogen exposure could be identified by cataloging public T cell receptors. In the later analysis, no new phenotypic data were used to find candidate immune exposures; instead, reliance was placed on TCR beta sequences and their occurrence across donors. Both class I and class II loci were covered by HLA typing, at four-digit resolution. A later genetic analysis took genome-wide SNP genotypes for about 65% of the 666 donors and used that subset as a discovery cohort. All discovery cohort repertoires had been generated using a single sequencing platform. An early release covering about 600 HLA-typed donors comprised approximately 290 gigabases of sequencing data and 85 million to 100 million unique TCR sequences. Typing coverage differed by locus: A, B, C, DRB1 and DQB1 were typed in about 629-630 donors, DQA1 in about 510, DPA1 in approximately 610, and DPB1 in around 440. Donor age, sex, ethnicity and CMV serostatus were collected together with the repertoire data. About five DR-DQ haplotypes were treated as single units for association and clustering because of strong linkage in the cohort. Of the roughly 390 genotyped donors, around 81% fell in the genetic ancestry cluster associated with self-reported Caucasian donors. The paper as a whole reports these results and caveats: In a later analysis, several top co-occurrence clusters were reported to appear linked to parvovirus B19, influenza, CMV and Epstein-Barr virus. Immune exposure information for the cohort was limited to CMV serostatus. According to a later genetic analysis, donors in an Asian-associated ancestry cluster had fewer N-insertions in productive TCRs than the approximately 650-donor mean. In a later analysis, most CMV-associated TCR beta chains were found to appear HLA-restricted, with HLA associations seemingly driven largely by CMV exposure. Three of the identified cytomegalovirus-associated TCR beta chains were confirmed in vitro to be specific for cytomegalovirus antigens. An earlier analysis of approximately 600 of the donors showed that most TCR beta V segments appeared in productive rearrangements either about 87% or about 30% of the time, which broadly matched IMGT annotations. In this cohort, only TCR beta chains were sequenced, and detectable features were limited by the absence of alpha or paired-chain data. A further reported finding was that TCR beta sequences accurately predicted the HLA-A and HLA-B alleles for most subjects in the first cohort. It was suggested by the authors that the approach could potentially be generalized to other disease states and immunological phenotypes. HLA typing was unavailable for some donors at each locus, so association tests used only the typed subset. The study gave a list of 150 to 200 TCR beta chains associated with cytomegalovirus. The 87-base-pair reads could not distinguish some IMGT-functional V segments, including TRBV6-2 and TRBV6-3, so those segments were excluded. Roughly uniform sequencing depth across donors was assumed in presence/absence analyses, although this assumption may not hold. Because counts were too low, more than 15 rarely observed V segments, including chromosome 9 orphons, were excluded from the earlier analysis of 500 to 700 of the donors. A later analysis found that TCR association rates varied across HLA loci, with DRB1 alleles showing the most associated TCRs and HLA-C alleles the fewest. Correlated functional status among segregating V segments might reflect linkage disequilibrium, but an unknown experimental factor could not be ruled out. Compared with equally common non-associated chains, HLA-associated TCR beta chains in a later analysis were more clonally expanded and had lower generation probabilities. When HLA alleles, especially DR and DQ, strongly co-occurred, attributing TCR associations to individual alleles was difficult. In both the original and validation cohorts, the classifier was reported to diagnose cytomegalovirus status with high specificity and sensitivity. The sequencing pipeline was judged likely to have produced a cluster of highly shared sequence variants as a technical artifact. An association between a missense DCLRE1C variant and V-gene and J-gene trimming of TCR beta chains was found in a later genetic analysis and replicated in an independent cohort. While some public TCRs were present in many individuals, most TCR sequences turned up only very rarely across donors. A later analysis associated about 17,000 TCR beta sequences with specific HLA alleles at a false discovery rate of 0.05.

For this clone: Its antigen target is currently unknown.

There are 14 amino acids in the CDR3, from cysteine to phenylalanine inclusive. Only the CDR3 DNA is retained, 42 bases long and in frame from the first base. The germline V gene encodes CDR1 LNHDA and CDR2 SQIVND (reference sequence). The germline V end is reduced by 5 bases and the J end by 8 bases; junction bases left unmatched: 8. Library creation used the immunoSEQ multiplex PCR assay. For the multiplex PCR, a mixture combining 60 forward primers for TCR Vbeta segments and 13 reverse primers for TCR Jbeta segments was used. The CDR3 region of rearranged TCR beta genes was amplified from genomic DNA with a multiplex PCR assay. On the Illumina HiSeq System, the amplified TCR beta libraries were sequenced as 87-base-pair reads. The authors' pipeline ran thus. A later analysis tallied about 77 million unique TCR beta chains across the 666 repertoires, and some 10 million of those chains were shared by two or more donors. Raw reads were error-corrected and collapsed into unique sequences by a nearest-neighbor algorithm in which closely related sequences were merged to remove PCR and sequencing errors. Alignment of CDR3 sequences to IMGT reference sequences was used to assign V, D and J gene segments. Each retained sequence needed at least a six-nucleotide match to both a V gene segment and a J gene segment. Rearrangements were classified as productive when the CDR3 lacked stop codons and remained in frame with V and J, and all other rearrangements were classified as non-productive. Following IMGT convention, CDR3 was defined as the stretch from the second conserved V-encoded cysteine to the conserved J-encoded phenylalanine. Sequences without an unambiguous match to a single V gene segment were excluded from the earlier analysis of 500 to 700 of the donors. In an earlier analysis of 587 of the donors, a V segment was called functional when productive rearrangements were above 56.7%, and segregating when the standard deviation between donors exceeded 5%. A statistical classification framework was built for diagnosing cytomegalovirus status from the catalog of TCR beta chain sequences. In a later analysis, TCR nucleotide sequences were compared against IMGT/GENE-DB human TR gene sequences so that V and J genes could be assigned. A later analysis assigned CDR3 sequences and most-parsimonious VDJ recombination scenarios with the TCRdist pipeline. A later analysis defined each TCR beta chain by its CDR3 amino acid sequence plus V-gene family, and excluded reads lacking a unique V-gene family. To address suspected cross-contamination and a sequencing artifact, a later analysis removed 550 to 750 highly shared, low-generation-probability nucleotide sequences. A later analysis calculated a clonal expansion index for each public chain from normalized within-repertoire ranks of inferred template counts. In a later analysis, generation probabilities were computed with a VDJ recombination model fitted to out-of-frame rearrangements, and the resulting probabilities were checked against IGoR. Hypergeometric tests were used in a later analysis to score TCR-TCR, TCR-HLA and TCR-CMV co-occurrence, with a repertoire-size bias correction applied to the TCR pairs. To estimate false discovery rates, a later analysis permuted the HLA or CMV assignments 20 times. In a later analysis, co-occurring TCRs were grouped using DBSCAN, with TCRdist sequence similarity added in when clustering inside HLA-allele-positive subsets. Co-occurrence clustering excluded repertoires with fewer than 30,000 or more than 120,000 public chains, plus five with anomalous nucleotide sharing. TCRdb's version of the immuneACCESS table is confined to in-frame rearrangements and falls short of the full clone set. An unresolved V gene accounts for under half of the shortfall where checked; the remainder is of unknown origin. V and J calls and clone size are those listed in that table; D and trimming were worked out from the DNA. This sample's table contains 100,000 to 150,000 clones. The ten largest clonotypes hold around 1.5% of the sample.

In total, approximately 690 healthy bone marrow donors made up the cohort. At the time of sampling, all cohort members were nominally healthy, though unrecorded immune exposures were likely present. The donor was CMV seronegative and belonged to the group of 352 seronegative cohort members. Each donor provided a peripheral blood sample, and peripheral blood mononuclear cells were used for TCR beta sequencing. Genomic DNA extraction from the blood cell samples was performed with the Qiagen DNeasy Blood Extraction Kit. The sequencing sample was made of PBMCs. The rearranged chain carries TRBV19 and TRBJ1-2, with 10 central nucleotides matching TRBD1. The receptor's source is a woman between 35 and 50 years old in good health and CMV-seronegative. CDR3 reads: CASSLTGGSGGYTF. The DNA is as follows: TGTGCCAGTAGTTTGACAGGGGGCTCGGGAGGCTACACCTTC.